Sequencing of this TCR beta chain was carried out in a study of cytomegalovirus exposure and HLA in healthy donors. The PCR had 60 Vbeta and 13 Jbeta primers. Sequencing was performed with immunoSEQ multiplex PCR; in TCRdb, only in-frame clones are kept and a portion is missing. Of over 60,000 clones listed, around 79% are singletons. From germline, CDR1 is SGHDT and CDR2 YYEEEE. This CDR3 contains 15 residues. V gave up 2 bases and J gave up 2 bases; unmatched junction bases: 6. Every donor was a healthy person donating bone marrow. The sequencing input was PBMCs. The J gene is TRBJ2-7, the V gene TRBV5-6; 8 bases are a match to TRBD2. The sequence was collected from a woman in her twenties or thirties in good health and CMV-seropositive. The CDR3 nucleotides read TGTGCCAGCAGCTTTACGCGACTAGCGACCTACGAGCAGTACTTC. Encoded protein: CASSFTRLATYEQYF.